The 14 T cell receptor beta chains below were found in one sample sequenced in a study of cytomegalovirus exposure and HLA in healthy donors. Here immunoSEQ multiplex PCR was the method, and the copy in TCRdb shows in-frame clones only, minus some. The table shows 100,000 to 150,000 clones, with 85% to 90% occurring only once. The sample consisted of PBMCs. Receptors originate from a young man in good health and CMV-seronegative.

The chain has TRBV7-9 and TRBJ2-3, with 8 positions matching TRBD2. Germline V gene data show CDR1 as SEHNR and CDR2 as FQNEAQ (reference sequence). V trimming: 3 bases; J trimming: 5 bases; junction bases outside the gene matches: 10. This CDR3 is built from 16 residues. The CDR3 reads CASSFYHGRAGDTQYF. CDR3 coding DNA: TGTGCCAGCAGCTTTTATCACGGGAGGGCTGGAGATACGCAGTATTTT.

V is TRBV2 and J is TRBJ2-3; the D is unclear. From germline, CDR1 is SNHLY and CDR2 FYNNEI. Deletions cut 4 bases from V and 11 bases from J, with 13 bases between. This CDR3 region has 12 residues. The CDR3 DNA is TGTGCCAGCAGTGGGTTAGTTAGTAGGCAGTATTTT. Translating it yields CASSGLVSRQYF.

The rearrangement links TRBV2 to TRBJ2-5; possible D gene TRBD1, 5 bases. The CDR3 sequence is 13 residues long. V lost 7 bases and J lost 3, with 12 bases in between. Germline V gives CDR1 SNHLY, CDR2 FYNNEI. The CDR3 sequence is CASNWTPKETQYF. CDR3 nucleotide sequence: TGTGCCAGCAATTGGACACCGAAAGAGACCCAGTACTTC.

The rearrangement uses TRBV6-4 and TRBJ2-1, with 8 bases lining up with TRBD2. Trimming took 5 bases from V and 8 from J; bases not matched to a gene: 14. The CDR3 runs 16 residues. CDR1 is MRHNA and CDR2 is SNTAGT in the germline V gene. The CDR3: CASSLSGTRRIDEQFF. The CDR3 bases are TGTGCCAGCAGTCTAAGTGGGACTAGAAGGATCGATGAGCAGTTCTTC.

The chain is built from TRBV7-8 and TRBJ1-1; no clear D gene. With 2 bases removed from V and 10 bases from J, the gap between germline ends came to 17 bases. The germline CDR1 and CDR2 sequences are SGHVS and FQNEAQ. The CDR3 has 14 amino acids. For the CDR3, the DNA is TGTGCCAGCAGCTTAAGACCCCTGCCCCGGGGAGCTTTCTTT. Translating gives CASSLRPLPRGAFF. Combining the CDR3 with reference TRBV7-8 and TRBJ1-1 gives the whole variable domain GAGVSQSPRYKVAKRGQDVALRCDPISGHVSLFWYQQALGQGPEFLTYFQNEAQLDKSGLPSDRFFAERPEGSVSTLKIQRTQQEDSAVYLCASSLRPLPRGAFFGQGTRLTVV.

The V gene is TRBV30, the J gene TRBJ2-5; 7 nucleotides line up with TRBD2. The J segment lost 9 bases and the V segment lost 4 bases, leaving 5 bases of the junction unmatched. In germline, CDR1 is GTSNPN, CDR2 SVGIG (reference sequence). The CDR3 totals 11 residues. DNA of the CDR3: TGTGCCTGGACAGGGAGGGTGGCCCAGTACTTC. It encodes CAWTGRVAQYF. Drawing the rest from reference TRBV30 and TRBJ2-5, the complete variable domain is SQTIHQWPATLVQPVGSPLSLECTVEGTSNPNLYWYRQAAGRGLQLLFYSVGIGQISSEVPQNLSASRPQDRQFILSSKKLLLSDSGFYLCAWTGRVAQYFGPGTRLLVL.

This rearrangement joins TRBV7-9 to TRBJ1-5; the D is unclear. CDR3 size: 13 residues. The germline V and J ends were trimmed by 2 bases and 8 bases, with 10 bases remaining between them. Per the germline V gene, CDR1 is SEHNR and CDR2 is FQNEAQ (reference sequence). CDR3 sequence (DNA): TGTGCCAGCAGCTTAACGGGGAAGGAGCCCCAGCATTTT. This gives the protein CASSLTGKEPQHF.

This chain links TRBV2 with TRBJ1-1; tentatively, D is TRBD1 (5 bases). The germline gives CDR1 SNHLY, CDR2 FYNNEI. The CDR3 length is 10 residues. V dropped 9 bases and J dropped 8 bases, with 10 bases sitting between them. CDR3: CASGTLEAFF. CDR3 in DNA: TGTGCCAGTGGGACTTTGGAAGCTTTCTTT.

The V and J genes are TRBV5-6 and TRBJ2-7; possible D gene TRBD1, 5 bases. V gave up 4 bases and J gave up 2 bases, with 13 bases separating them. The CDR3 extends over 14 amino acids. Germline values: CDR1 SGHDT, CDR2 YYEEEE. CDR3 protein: CASSQKPGPYEQYF. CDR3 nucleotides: TGTGCCAGCAGCCAAAAGCCAGGGCCCTACGAGCAGTACTTC.

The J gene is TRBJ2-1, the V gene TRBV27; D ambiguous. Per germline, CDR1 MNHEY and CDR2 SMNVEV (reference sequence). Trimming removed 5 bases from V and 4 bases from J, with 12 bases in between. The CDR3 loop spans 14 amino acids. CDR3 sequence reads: CASSQLTTYNEQFF. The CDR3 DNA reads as TGTGCCAGCAGTCAACTAACTACTTACAATGAGCAGTTCTTC.

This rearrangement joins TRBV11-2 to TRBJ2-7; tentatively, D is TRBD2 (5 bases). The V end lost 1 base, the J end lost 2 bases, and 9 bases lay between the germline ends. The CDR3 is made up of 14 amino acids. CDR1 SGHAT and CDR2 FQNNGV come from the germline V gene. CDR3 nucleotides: TGTGCCAGCAGCTTAGCAAGCGGAGCCTACGAGCAGTACTTC. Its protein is CASSLASGAYEQYF.

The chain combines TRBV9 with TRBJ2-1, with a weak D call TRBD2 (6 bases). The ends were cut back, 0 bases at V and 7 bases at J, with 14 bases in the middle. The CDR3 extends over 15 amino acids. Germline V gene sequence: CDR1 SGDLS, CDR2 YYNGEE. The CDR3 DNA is TGTGCCAGCAGCGTAGGTGAGACTAGGGTGAATGAGCAGTTCTTC. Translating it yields CASSVGETRVNEQFF.

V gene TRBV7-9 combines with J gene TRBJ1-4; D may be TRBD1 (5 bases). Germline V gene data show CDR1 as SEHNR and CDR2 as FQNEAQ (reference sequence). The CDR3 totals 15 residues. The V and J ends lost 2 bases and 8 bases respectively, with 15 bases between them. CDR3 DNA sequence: TGTGCCAGCAGCTTAAGCGGGGGGGAGACAGAAAAACTGTTTTTT. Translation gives CASSLSGGETEKLFF. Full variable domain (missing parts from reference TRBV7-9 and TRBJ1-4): DTGVSQNPRHKITKRGQNVTFRCDPISEHNRLYWYRQTLGQGPEFLTYFQNEAQLEKSRLLSDRFSAERPKGSFSTLEIQRTEQGDSAMYLCASSLSGGETEKLFFGSGTQLSVL.

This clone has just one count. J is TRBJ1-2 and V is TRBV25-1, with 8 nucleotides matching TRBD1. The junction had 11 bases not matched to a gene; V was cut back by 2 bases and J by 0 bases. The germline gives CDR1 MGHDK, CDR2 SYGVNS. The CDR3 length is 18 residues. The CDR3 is CASSEVRDRGEPNYGYTF. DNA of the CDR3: TGTGCCAGCAGTGAAGTCCGAGACAGGGGTGAACCTAACTATGGCTACACCTTC.